The source of this TCR beta chain is a study of patients and donors after allogeneic stem cell transplantation. This clonotype is large within its sample. TCRdb reprocessed the RT-PCR reads with MiXCR, giving one entry per CDR3 protein. The table shows about 1,800 distinct CDR3 sequences, with 11% to 15% occurring only once. Looked up from germline, CDR1 is ENHRY and CDR2 is SYGVKD. V lost 4 bases to trimming and J lost 3 bases, with 16 bases between them. The CDR3 is 16 residues long. The chain joins TRBV10-3 to TRBJ2-1, with D maybe TRBD1 (6 bases). The TCR comes from a human donor who was either an allogeneic HSCT recipient or a stem cell or donor lymphocyte infusion donor (not recorded which). It is not recorded whose cells these are; they may come from a transplant donor. The sample consisted of blood, either unsorted or a sorted T cell fraction (not recorded which). DNA of the CDR3: TGTGCCATCAGTGGCCACAGGGAAGTTGTCTACAATGAGCAGTTCTTC. It codes for CAISGHREVVYNEQFF.